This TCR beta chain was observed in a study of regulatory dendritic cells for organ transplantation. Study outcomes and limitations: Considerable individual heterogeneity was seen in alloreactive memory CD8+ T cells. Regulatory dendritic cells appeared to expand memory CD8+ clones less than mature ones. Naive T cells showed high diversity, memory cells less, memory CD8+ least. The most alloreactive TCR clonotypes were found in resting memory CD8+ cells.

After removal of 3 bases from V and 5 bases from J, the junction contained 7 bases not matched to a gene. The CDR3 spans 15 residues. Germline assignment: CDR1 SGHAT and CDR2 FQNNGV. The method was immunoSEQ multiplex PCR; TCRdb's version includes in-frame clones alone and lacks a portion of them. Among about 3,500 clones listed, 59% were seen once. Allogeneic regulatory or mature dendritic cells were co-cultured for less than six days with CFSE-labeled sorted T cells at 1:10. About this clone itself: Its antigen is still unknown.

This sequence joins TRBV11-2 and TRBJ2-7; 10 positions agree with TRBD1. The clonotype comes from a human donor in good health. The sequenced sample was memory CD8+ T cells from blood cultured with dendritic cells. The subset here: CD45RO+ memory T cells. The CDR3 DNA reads TGTGCCAGCAGCTTCCGGGACAGGGGTAGAGACGAGCAGTACTTC. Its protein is CASSFRDRGRDEQYF.